This T cell receptor (beta chain) was profiled in a study of blood T cell repertoires in COVID-19. Across the study: Samples of COVID-19 (acute and convalescent) were obtained from the United States, Italy and Spain. PBMCs, B-cell-depleted T cells, or T cells provided the cDNA or gDNA that made up the material.

Source study methods: From reference gene primer amplification, estimates of nucleated cell counts were derived. Profiling relied on immunoSEQ multiplex PCR, and the TCRdb table lists in-frame clones only, not all of them. The V and J calls and clone size come from that table; D and trimming were worked out from the DNA. This sample has about 150,000 clones, with over 75% found just once. Per the germline V gene, CDR1 is LGHDT and CDR2 is YNNKEL (reference sequence). This CDR3 region has 17 residues. The J segment lost 5 bases and the V segment lost 7 bases, leaving 12 bases of the junction unmatched.

The chain combines TRBV3-1 (or the pseudogene TRBV3-2) with TRBJ2-5; 14 bases match TRBD2. Sequenced: peripheral blood. This clonotype originated in a woman aged 55-69 years with active COVID-19. CDR3 DNA: TGTGCCAGCAAGCCGACTAGCGGGAGGGGCCCGGAGGAGACCCAGTACTTC. Translated: CASKPTSGRGPEETQYF.